The clone carrying this T cell receptor beta chain turned up a few times. Its specificity is not known. The use of a sample-barcoded 5' primer and a J-beta primer mix characterized a second PCR of about 7 to 12 cycles. From the 5' RACE reads, TCRdb called clonotypes with MiXCR, one entry per CDR3 protein. Among about 800,000 distinct CDR3 sequences, 58% were seen once, and the ten largest hold roughly 22%. This sample was taken from a study of blood T cells in healthy people across ages. Individuals who donated were healthy Caucasians from Russia aged roughly 6 to 90. Study-level findings and limits: Higher diversity, along with more naive CD4+ cells, distinguished long-lived donors from aged donors. It was not known whether donors were CMV positive (a possible confounder of expanded clonotype changes).

Material for sequencing was blood. This receptor was taken from a man aged 25 to 45 in good health.

The DNA for the CDR3 is TGTGCCAGCAGCCAAGGGTATGCGGGGGGAAGCTCCTACGAGCAGTACTTC. It specifies CASSQGYAGGSSYEQYF. This chain joins TRBV4-2 and TRBJ2-7, with 8 bases that match TRBD2. The germline CDR1 and CDR2 sequences are LGHNA and YNFKEQ. The ends lost 1 base at V and 0 bases at J; junction bases unmatched: 8. CDR3 length: 17 residues.